This TCR beta chain originates from a study of blood T cell repertoires in COVID-19. At the level of the study: T cells, B-cell-depleted T cells, or PBMCs supplied cDNA or gDNA.

Measured with immunoSEQ multiplex PCR; TCRdb has only the in-frame clones, and not every one. Of fewer than 45,000 clones in the sample, 88% were seen once. This CDR3 contains 13 residues. Trimming took 4 bases from V and 3 from J, leaving 10 bases between them. Germline values: CDR1 SNHLY, CDR2 FYNNEI. This TCR was recovered from a woman between 40 and 55 years old with acute or convalescent COVID-19. What was sequenced was peripheral blood. This chain connects TRBV2 to TRBJ2-7, with D possibly TRBD1 on 6 matching bases. Here the CDR3 DNA reads TGTGCCAGCAGTGTTTACAGGGACTACGAGCAGTACTTC. Its translation is CASSVYRDYEQYF. Full variable domain (rest looked up from reference TRBV2 and TRBJ2-7): EPEVTQTPSHQVTQMGQEVILRCVPISNHLYFYWYRQILGQKVEFLVSFYNNEISEKSEIFDDQFSVERPDGSNFTLKIRSTKLEDSAMYFCASSVYRDYEQYFGPGTRLTVT.